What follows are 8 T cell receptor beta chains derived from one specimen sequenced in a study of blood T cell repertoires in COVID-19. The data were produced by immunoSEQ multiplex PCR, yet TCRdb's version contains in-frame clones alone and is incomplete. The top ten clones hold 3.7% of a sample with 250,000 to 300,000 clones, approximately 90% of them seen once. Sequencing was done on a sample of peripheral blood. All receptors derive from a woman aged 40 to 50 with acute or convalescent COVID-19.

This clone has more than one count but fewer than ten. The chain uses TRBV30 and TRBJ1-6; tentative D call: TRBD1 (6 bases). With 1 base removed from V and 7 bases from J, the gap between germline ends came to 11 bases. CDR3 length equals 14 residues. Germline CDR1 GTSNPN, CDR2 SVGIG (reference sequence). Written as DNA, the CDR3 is TGTGCCTGGAGTGGTATCACAGGGAATTCACCCCTCCACTTT. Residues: CAWSGITGNSPLHF.

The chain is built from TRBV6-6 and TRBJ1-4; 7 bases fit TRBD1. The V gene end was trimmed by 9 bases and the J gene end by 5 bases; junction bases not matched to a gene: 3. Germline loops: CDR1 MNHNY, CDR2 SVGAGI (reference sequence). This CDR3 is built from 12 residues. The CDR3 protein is CARQGTNEKLFF. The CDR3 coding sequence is TGTGCCAGACAGGGGACCAATGAAAAACTGTTTTTT.

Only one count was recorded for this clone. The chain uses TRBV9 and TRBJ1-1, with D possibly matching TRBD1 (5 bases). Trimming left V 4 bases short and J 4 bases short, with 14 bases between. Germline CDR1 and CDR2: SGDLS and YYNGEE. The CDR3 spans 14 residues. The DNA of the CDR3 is TGTGCCAGCAGCCCAGCGTCCGGGGGCACTGAAGCTTTCTTT. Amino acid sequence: CASSPASGGTEAFF.

CDR3 coding DNA: TGTGCCAGCAGACGCGCCCCCGGAGTGAACATTCAGTACTTC. This encodes CASRRAPGVNIQYF. This chain uses TRBV6-5 with TRBJ2-4; no clear D gene. The V and J ends lost 6 bases and 7 bases respectively, with 16 bases between them. The CDR3 extends over 14 amino acids. Germline-derived CDR1 and CDR2 are MNHEY and SVGAGI.

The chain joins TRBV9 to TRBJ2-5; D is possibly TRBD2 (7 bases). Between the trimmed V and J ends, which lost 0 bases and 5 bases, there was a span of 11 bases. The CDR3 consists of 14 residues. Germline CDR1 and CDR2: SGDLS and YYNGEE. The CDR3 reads CASSVGGGWETQYF. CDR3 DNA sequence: TGTGCCAGCAGCGTAGGGGGGGGCTGGGAGACCCAGTACTTC.

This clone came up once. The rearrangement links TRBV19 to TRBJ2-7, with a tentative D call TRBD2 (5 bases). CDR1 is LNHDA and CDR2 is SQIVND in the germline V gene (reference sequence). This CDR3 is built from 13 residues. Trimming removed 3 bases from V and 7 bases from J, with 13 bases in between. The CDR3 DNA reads TGTGCCAGTAGTATCAGTGCGGGTAAGGAGCAGTACGTC. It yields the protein CASSISAGKEQYV.

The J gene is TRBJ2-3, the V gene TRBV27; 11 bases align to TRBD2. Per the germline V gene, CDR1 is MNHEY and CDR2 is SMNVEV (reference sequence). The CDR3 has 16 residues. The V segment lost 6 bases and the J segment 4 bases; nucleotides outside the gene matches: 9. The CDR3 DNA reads TGTGCCAGCAGAACAATTAGCGGGGGGGCGGCAGATACGCAGTATTTT. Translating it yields CASRTISGGAADTQYF.

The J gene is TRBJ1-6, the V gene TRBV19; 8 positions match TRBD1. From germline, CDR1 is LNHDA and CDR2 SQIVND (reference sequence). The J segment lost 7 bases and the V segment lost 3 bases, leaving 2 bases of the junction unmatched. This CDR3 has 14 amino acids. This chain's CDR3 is CASSIDRGNSPLHF. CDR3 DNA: TGTGCCAGTAGTATTGACAGGGGAAATTCACCCCTCCACTTT.